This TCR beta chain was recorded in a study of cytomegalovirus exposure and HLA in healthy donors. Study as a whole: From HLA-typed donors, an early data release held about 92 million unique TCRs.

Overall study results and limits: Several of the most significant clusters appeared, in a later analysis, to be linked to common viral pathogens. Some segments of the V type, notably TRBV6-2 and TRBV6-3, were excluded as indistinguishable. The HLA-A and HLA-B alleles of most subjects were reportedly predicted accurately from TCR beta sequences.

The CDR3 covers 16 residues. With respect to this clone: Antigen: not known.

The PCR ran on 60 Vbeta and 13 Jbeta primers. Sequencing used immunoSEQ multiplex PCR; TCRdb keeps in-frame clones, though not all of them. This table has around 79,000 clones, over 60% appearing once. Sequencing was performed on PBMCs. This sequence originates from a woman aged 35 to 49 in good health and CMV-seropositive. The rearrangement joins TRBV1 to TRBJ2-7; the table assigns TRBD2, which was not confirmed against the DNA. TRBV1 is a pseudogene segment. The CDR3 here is CTSSQPRSICAYEQYF. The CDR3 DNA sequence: TGCACCAGCAGCCAACCTCGGTCGATCTGCGCCTACGAGCAGTACTTC.